Following are 20 T cell receptor beta chains from one sample sequenced in a study of early T cells in non-severe SARS-CoV-2 infection. MiXCR, applied by TCRdb to the 5' RACE reads, yields one record per CDR3 protein. The repertoire holds about 48,000 distinct CDR3 sequences, with about 6% as singletons. This specimen consisted of whole blood, obtained at baseline. These receptors were obtained from an adult who was a healthcare worker with PCR-confirmed SARS-CoV-2 infection or an uninfected control (not recorded which).

The chain employs TRBV9 and TRBJ1-5; 7 bases match TRBD1. V lost 8 bases and J lost 3; bases outside the gene matches: 8. There are 14 residues in the CDR3. CDR1 and CDR2 (germline): SGDLS, YYNGEE. DNA for the CDR3: TGTGCCAGTGGGGGACAGCCGACCAATCAGCCCCAGCATTTT. It translates to CASGGQPTNQPQHF.

This clonotype was found many times. The rearrangement uses TRBV10-3 and TRBJ1-3; D not resolved. The CDR3 is made up of 14 amino acids. CDR1 is ENHRY, CDR2 SYGVKD, per germline. Trimming shortened V by 4 bases and J by 0 bases, and 7 bases separated the two germline ends. CDR3 in amino acids: CAISVGGSGNTIYF. DNA for the CDR3: TGTGCCATCAGTGTAGGAGGCTCTGGAAACACCATATATTTT.

The table lists this clonotype with many counts. This sequence joins TRBV29-1 and TRBJ2-5; tentative D call: TRBD2 (5 bases). With 1 base removed from V and 1 base from J, the gap between germline ends came to 10 bases. Germline values: CDR1 SQVTM, CDR2 ANQGSEA. This CDR3 spans 14 amino acids. This chain's CDR3 is CSVEAPGSQETQYF. The CDR3 DNA reads TGCAGCGTTGAAGCACCGGGGAGCCAAGAGACCCAGTACTTC.

This clonotype was seen ten or more times. The gene calls are TRBV11-2 and TRBJ2-1, with a possible D match to TRBD2 (5 bases). There are 11 residues in the CDR3. Trimming took off 5 bases at V and 9 bases at J, with 8 bases between the two ends. From germline, CDR1 is SGHAT and CDR2 FQNNGV. As DNA, the CDR3 is TGTGCCAGCAGCCCCAGCGGTGAGCAGTTCTTC. Encoded protein: CASSPSGEQFF.

This clonotype was seen repeatedly, ten times or more. This chain links TRBV10-3 with TRBJ1-1; no clear D gene. CDR1 is ENHRY, CDR2 SYGVKD, per germline. The CDR3 runs 14 residues. Trimming left V 3 bases short and J 1 base short, with 9 bases between. As DNA, the CDR3 is TGTGCCATCAGTGACCTACAACCGAACACTGAAGCTTTCTTT. The encoded protein is CAISDLQPNTEAFF.

There are a few counts of this clonotype. The V gene is TRBV2, the J gene TRBJ2-7; maybe TRBD2 (5 bases). CDR1 is SNHLY and CDR2 is FYNNEI in the germline V gene. V was trimmed by 6 bases and J by 5 bases, leaving 17 bases between them. CDR3 length equals 14 residues. CDR3 in DNA: TGTGCCAGCAGCGTGAGTGGGAGCAGGCACGAGCAGTACTTC. It encodes CASSVSGSRHEQYF.

The chain recombines TRBV5-1 with TRBJ1-1, with D tentatively TRBD1 (5 bases). Germline CDR1 reads SGHRS; CDR2 reads YFSETQ. V was shortened by 4 bases and J by 7 bases, with 17 bases between the two germline ends. The CDR3 contains 14 residues. This chain's CDR3 is CASSRISGTGEAFF. The CDR3 DNA is TGCGCCAGCAGCAGAATATCCGGGACGGGTGAAGCTTTCTTT.

The CDR3 protein is CASTPERTRTGELFF. Written as DNA, the CDR3 is TGTGCCAGCACCCCAGAGAGGACTCGCACCGGGGAGCTGTTTTTT. The chain carries TRBV6-1 and TRBJ2-2; perhaps TRBD2 as D (5 bases). CDR1 is MNHNS and CDR2 is SASEGT in the germline V gene. Trimming left V 7 bases short and J 4 bases short, with 16 bases between. The CDR3 length is 15 residues.

In this sample, this clonotype turned up a few times. The rearrangement links TRBV27 to TRBJ2-7; 7 bases fit TRBD1. The junction had 15 bases not matched to a gene; V was cut back by 4 bases and J by 0 bases. In germline, CDR1 is MNHEY, CDR2 SMNVEV (reference sequence). The length of the CDR3 is 18 residues. The CDR3 DNA reads as TGTGCCAGCAGTTCCGGACAGGCCCTACACCCCAGCTCCTACGAGCAGTACTTC. Translation gives CASSSGQALHPSSYEQYF.

This sequence joins TRBV28 and TRBJ2-2; either TRBD1 or TRBD2 may supply D (5 bases each). V lost 5 bases and J 4 bases, leaving 14 bases between the germline ends. In germline, CDR1 is MDHEN, CDR2 SYDVKM. This CDR3 spans 15 amino acids. In DNA, the CDR3 is TGTGCCAGCAGTACCTGGGGGTCCATCACCGGGGAGCTGTTTTTT. This sequence encodes CASSTWGSITGELFF.

This clonotype was observed a handful of times. J is TRBJ2-3 and V is TRBV4-3, with D uncertain. This CDR3 comprises 13 residues. Germline lookup yields CDR1 LGHNA and CDR2 YSLEER. Trimming pared 0 bases from V and 6 bases from J, leaving 7 bases between. The chain's CDR3 is CASSQDHGDTQYF. DNA of the CDR3: TGCGCCAGCAGCCAAGATCATGGGGATACGCAGTATTTT.

A few counts support this clonotype. This chain uses TRBV7-2 with TRBJ2-7; D uncertain. CDR3 length: 16 residues. Trimming cost V 1 base and J 0 bases, with 13 bases left between them. Germline loops: CDR1 SGHTA, CDR2 FQGNSA. The CDR3 DNA follows: TGTGCCAGCAGCTTAGGGTCTCTTAGGAGCTCCTACGAGCAGTACTTC. Translating gives CASSLGSLRSSYEQYF.

This clonotype was counted at least ten times. This chain connects TRBV14 to TRBJ2-3; 11 bases agree with TRBD2. The CDR3 has 15 amino acids. Germline V gene sequence: CDR1 SGHDN, CDR2 FVKESK. The V and J ends lost 4 bases and 4 bases, in that order; junction bases with no gene match: 4. Written as DNA, the CDR3 is TGTGCCAGCAGCCTCCGGACTAGCGGGCCAGATACGCAGTATTTT. This translates into CASSLRTSGPDTQYF. Full variable domain (missing parts from reference TRBV14 and TRBJ2-3): EAGVTQFPSHSVIEKGQTVTLRCDPISGHDNLYWYRRVMGKEIKFLLHFVKESKQDESGMPNNRFLAERTGGTYSTLKVQPAELEDSGVYFCASSLRTSGPDTQYFGPGTRLTVL.

At least ten counts were recorded for this clonotype. The chain has TRBV14 and TRBJ1-6; 8 bases align to TRBD1. The length of the CDR3 is 16 residues. V lost 0 bases, J lost 8 bases, and 6 bases stayed unmatched. Germline V CDR1 and CDR2: SGHDN, FVKESK. CDR3 bases: TGTGCCAGCAGCCAAGAGGGGACAGGCCTTTATTCACCCCTCCACTTT. Encoded protein: CASSQEGTGLYSPLHF.

This clonotype was seen at least ten times. V is TRBV6-6 and J is TRBJ1-6; D not resolved. V lost 0 bases and J lost 8, with 11 bases in between. The CDR3 is 15 residues long. Germline V CDR1 and CDR2: MNHNY, SVGAGI (reference sequence). CDR3 loop: CASSYSIVGHSPLHF. DNA for the CDR3: TGTGCCAGCAGTTACTCAATCGTTGGTCATTCACCCCTCCACTTT.

This clonotype was counted ten times or more. The CDR3 sequence: CSVDSGYTF. The CDR3 nucleotides read TGCAGCGTGGACTCTGGCTACACCTTC. This rearrangement joins TRBV29-1 to TRBJ1-2, with D unresolved. The germline gives CDR1 SQVTM, CDR2 ANQGSEA. The V end lost 6 bases, the J end lost 7 bases, and 6 bases lay between the germline ends. This CDR3 has 9 amino acids.

The chain links TRBV20-1 to TRBJ2-6; D tentatively reads TRBD1 or TRBD2 (5 bases each). Germline V lookup: CDR1 DFQATT, CDR2 SNEGSKA (reference sequence). CDR3 size: 15 residues. Trimming cost V 3 bases and J 3 bases, with 12 bases left between them. The CDR3 coding sequence is TGCAGTGCTAGTTACGGGGCTAGTGGGGCCAACGTCCTGACTTTC. Translation gives CSASYGASGANVLTF.

This clonotype was observed a few times. This chain joins TRBV29-1 and TRBJ2-1; 12 bases agree with TRBD2. Per germline, CDR1 SQVTM and CDR2 ANQGSEA. This CDR3 has 15 amino acids. With V trimmed by 1 base and J by 9 bases, 7 bases remained unmatched. DNA for the CDR3: TGCAGCGTTGAAGGGAGGCTAGCGGGAGGGGTTGAGCAGTTCTTC. This translates into CSVEGRLAGGVEQFF.

This clonotype was found many times. The rearrangement joins TRBV20-1 to TRBJ1-4; 9 nucleotides match TRBD1. Germline loops: CDR1 DFQATT, CDR2 SNEGSKA (reference sequence). The trim removed 1 base at V and 4 bases at J, leaving 16 bases unmatched. This CDR3 contains 19 residues. The CDR3 DNA reads TGCAGTGCTAGAGGAAGAGGGACAGGGAAAACTCTAGTTAATGAAAAACTGTTTTTT. Encoded protein: CSARGRGTGKTLVNEKLFF.

This clonotype was detected ten times or more. The gene calls are TRBV28 and TRBJ2-7, with 10 bases that match TRBD2. Germline V CDR1 and CDR2: MDHEN, SYDVKM. After removal of 3 bases from V and 2 bases from J, the junction contained 7 bases not matched to a gene. The CDR3 spans 16 residues. The CDR3 spells CASSFRTSGRTYEQYF. CDR3 coding DNA: TGTGCCAGCAGTTTCCGGACTAGCGGCCGCACCTACGAGCAGTACTTC.